The T cell receptor (beta chain) under discussion was sequenced for a study of blood T cell repertoires in COVID-19. About the study: Samples representing acute and convalescent COVID-19 were sourced from the United States, Italy and Spain. Sample material is recorded as cDNA or gDNA derived from T cells, B-cell-depleted T cells, or PBMCs.

The CDR3 is made up of 14 amino acids. The trim removed 4 bases at V and 5 bases at J, leaving 5 bases unmatched. Germline V gives CDR1 SGHNT, CDR2 YENEEA. In the authors' workflow: The authors estimated nucleated cell counts from reference gene primer amplification. Data came from immunoSEQ multiplex PCR; TCRdb stores just in-frame clones and leaves some out. From that table come the V and J calls and clone size; the DNA was used to work out D and trimming. The sample lists roughly 49,000 clones, roughly 84% seen once, with around 6.5% in the top ten. The receptor comes from a man in his forties or fifties with active COVID-19. Material for sequencing was peripheral blood. The chain employs TRBV11-3 and TRBJ2-7; 10 nucleotides agree with TRBD1. This CDR3 reads CASSSPGQGNEQYF. CDR3 sequence (DNA): TGTGCCAGCAGCTCGCCGGGACAGGGGAACGAGCAGTACTTC.